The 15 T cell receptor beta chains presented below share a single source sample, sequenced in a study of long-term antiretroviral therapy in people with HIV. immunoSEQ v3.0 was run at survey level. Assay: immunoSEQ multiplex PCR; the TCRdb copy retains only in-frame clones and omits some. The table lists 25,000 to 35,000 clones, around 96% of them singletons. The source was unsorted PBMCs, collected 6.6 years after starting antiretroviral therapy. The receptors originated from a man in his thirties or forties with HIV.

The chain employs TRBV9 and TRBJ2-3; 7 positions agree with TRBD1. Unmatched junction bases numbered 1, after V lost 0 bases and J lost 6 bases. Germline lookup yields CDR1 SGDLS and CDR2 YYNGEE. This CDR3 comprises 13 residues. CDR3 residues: CASSVGTGDTQYF. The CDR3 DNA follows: TGTGCCAGCAGCGTAGGGACAGGCGATACGCAGTATTTT.

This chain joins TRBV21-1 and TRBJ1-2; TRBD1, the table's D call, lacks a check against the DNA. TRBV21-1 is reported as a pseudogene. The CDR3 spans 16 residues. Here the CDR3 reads CASSKIQQERPYGYTF. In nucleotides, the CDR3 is TGTGCCAGCAGCAAAATCCAACAGGAAAGACCTTATGGCTACACCTTC.

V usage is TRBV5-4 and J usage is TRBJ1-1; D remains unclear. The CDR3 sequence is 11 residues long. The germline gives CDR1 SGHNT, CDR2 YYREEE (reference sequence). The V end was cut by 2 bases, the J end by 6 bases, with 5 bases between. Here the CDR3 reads CASSFGSEAFF. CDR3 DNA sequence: TGTGCCAGCAGCTTTGGGTCTGAAGCTTTCTTT.

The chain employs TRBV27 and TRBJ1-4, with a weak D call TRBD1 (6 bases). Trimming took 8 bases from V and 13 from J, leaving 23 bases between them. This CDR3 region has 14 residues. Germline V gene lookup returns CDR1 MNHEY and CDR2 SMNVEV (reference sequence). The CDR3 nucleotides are TGTGCCAGCTCCTCTGGGGACACCCCTAAGGGACTGTTTTTT. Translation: CASSSGDTPKGLFF.

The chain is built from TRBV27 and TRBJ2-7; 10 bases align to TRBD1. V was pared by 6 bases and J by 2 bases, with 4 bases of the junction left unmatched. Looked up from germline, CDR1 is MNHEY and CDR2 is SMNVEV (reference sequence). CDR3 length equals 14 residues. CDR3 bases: TGTGCCAGCAGCACCGGGACAGGGGCCTACGAGCAGTACTTC. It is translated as CASSTGTGAYEQYF.

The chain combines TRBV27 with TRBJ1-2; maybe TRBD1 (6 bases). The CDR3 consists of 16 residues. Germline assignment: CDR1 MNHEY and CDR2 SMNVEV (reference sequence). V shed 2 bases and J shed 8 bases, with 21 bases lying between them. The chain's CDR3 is CASSLTWEPNGGGYTF. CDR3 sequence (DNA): TGTGCCAGCAGTTTAACTTGGGAACCGAATGGGGGCGGCTACACCTTC.

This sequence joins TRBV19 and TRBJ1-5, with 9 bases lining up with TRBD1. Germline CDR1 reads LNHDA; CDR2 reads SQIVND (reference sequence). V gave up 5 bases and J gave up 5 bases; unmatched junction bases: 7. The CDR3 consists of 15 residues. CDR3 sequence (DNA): TGTGCCAGTAGTCCCACAGGGGGCGGCTATCAGCCCCAGCATTTT. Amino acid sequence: CASSPTGGGYQPQHF. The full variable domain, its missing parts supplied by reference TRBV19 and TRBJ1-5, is DGGITQSPKYLFRKEGQNVTLSCEQNLNHDAMYWYRQDPGQGLRLIYYSQIVNDFQKGDIAEGYSVSREKKESFPLTVTSAQKNPTAFYLCASSPTGGGYQPQHFGDGTRLSIL.

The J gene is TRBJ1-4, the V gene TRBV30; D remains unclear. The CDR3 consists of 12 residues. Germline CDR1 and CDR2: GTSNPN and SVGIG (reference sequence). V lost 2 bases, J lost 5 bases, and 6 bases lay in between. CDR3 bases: TGTGCCTGGAGTTTCGGGAATGAAAAACTGTTTTTT. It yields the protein CAWSFGNEKLFF.

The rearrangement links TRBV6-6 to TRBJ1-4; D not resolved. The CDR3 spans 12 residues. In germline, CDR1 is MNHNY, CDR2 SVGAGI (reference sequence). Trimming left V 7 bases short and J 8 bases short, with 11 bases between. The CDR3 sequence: CASTTLSEKLFF. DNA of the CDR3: TGTGCCAGCACCACTCTTTCGGAAAAACTGTTTTTT.

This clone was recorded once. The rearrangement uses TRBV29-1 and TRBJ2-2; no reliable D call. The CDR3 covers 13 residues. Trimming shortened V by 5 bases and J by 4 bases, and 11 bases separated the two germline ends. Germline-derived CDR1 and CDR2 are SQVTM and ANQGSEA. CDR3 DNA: TGCAGCGTTCTGTCGGACGGCACCGGGGAGCTGTTTTTT. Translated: CSVLSDGTGELFF.

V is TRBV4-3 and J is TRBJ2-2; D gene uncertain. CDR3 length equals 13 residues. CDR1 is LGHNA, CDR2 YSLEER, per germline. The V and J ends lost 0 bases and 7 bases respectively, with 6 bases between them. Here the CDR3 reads CASSQDRNGELFF. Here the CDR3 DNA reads TGCGCCAGCAGCCAAGATCGGAACGGGGAGCTGTTTTTT.

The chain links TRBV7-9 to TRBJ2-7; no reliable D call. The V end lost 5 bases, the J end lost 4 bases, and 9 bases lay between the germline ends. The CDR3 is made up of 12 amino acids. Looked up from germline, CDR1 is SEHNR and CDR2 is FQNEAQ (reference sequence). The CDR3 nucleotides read TGTGCCAGCAGCCTACAAGGTTACGAGCAGTACTTC. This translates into CASSLQGYEQYF.

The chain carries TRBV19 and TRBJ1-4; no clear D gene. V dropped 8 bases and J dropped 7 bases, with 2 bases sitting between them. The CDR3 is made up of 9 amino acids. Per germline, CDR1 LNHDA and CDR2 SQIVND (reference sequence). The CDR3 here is CASREKLFF. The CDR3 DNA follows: TGTGCCAGTCGTGAAAAACTGTTTTTT.

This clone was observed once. This CDR3 is CASSVWDAPEAFF. In DNA form, the CDR3 reads TGTGCCAGCAGTGTCTGGGATGCCCCTGAAGCTTTCTTT. This chain connects TRBV2 to TRBJ1-1; no firm D call. V lost 4 bases, J lost 6 bases, and 12 bases lay in between. Per the germline V gene, CDR1 is SNHLY and CDR2 is FYNNEI. The CDR3 has 13 amino acids.

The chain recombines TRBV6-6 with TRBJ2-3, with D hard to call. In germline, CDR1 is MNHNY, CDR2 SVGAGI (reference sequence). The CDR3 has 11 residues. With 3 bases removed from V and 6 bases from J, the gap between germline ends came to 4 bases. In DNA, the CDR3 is TGTGCCAGCAGTTATATGGATACGCAGTATTTT. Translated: CASSYMDTQYF.